The present T cell receptor beta chain was sequenced within a study of CD4 T cells in relation to SARS-CoV-2 and coronaviruses. Study-level information: The negative reference was HIV-1 Nef peptide pool or peptide-free culture.

Unexposed donor CD4+ T cells date from 2011-2018, before the COVID-19 pandemic. CD4+ T cells were isolated from the cells after 10 days of culture. As cell numbers allowed, unexposed-donor CD4+ T cells faced SARS-CoV-2 S/N and four cold-coronavirus spikes. Generated by immunoSEQ multiplex PCR, the TCRdb table keeps only in-frame clones and is missing some. The sample consists of approximately 26,000 clones, around two thirds of them appearing once. Note on this clone: No antigen is known for it.

Trimming cost V 0 bases and J 2 bases, with 7 bases left between them. There are 14 residues in the CDR3. Germline V gene data show CDR1 as MNHEY and CDR2 as SVGAGI. This chain links TRBV6-5 with TRBJ1-2; no definite D call. The sequenced sample consisted of CD4+ T cells from PBMCs, cultured in vitro. This TCR was sampled from a human donor in good health. The CDR3 region is CASSYSEGNYGYTF. DNA for the CDR3: TGTGCCAGCAGTTACTCGGAGGGAAACTATGGCTACACCTTC.